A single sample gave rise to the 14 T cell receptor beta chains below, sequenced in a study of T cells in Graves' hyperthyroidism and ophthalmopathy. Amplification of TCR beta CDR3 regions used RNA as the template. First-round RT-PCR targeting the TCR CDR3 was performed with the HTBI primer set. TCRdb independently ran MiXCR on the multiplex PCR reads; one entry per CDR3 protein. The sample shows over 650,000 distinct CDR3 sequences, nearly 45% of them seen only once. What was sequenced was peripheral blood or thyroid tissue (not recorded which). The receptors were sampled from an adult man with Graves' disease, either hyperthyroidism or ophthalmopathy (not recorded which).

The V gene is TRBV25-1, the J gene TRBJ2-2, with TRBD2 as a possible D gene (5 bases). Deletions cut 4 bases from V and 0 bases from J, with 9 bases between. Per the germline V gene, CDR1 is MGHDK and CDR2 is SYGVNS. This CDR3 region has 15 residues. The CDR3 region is CASSVLAANTGELFF. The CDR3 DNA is TGTGCCAGCAGTGTGCTAGCTGCGAACACCGGGGAGCTGTTTTTT.

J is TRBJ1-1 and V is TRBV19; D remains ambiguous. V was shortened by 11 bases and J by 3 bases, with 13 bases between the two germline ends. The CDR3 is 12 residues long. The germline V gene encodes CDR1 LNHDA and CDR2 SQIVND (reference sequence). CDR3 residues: CASWEGYTEAFF. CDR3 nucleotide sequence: TGTGCCTCATGGGAAGGGTACACTGAAGCTTTCTTT.

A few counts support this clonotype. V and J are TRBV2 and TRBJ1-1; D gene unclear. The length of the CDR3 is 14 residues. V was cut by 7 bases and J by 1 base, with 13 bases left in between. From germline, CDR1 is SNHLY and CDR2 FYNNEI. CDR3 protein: CASNRLLSNTEAFF. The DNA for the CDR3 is TGTGCCAGCAACAGACTTCTATCGAACACTGAAGCTTTCTTT.

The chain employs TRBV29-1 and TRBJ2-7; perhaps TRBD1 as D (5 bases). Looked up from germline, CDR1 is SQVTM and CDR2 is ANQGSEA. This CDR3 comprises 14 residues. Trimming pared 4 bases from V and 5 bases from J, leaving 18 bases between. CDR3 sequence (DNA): TGCAGCGTTGGGGGCAAAAAGCGAAAGAACGAGCAGTACTTC. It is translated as CSVGGKKRKNEQYF.

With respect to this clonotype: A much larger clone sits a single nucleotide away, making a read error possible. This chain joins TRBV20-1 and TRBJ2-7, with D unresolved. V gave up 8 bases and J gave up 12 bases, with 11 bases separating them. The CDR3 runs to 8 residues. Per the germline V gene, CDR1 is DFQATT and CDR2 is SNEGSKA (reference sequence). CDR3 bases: TGCAGTACCAAGAGAGGGTACTTC. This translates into CSTKRGYF.

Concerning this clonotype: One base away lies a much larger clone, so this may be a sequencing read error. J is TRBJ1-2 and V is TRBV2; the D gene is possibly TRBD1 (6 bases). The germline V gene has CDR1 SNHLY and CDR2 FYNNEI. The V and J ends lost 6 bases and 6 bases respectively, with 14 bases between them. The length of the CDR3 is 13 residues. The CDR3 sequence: CASSRGTRDGYTF. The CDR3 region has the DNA TGTGCCAGCAGCCGCGGGACAAGGGATGGCTACACCTTC.

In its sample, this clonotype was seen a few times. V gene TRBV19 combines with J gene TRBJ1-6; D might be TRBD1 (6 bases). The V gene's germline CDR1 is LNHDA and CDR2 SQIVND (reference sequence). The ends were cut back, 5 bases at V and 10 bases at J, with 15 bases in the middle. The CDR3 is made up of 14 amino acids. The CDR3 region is CASSRGATNSPLHF. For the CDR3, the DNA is TGTGCCAGTAGTCGGGGGGCTACTAACTCACCCCTCCACTTT.

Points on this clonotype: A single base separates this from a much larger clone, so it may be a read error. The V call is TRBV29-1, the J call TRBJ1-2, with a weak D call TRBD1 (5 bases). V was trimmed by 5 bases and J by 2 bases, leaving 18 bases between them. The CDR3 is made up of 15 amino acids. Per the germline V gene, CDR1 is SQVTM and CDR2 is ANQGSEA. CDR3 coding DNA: TGCAGCGTTCAGCGGACCACGGGACGGAACTATGGCTACACCTTC. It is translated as CSVQRTTGRNYGYTF.

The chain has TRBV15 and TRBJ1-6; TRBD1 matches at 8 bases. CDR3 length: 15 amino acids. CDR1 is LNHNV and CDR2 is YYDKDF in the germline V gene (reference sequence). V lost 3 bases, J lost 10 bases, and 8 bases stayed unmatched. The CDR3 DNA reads TGTGCCACCAGCAGGATCCAGGGGGCGCTCTCACCCCTCCACTTT. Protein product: CATSRIQGALSPLHF.

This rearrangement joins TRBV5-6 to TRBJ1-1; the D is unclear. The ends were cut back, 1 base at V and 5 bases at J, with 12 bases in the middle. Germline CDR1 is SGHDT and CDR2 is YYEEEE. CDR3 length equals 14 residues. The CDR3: CASSLIMLGTEAFF. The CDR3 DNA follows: TGTGCCAGCAGCTTGATTATGTTGGGAACTGAAGCTTTCTTT. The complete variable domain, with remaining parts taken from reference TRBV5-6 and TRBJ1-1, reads DAGVTQSPTHLIKTRGQQVTLRCSPKSGHDTVSWYQQALGQGPQFIFQYYEEEERQRGNFPDRFSGHQFPNYSSELNVNALLLGDSALYLCASSLIMLGTEAFFGQGTRLTVV.

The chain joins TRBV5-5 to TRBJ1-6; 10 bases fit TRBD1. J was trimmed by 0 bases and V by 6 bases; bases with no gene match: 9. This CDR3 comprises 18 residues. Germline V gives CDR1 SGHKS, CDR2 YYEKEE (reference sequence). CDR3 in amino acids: CASKGTGAGSSYNSPLHF. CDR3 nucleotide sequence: TGTGCCAGCAAGGGGACAGGGGCGGGAAGCTCCTATAATTCACCCCTCCACTTT.

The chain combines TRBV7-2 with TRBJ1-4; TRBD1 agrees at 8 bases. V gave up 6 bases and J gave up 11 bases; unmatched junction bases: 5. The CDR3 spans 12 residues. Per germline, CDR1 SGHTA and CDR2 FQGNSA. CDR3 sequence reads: CASRTDRVKLFF. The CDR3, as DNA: TGTGCCAGCAGGACGGACAGGGTGAAACTGTTTTTT.

This chain's CDR3 is CSADDRDEQYF. The CDR3 bases are TGCAGTGCTGACGACAGGGACGAGCAGTACTTC. The chain has TRBV20-1 and TRBJ2-7; TRBD1 matches 7 bases. V shed 5 bases and J 5 bases; nucleotides not matched to a gene: 3. Germline lookup yields CDR1 DFQATT and CDR2 SNEGSKA (reference sequence). The CDR3 is made up of 11 amino acids.

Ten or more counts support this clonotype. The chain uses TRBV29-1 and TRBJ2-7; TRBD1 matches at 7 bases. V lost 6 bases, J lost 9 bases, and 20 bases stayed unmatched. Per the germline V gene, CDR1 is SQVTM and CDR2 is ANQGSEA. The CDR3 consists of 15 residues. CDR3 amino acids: CSVEIRGTDEDGQYF. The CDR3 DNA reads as TGCAGCGTCGAAATCAGGGGGACCGACGAGGACGGGCAGTACTTC.